This TCR beta chain is from a study of blood T cell repertoires in COVID-19. This CDR3 comprises 15 residues. The germline gives CDR1 MDHEN, CDR2 SYDVKM. The ends were cut back, 6 bases at V and 0 bases at J, with 12 bases in the middle. Clones were sequenced by immunoSEQ multiplex PCR, and TCRdb holds only the in-frame ones, with some missing. This sample has about 410,000 clones; 70% to 90% occur once, and the top ten carry around 1.4%. The sequence was collected from a woman in her twenties or thirties with active or convalescent COVID-19. Sequences were obtained from peripheral blood. The chain employs TRBV28 and TRBJ2-1; no reliable D call. CDR3 sequence: CASSPDHISYNEQFF. As DNA, the CDR3 is TGTGCCAGCAGCCCCGATCACATCTCCTACAATGAGCAGTTCTTC.